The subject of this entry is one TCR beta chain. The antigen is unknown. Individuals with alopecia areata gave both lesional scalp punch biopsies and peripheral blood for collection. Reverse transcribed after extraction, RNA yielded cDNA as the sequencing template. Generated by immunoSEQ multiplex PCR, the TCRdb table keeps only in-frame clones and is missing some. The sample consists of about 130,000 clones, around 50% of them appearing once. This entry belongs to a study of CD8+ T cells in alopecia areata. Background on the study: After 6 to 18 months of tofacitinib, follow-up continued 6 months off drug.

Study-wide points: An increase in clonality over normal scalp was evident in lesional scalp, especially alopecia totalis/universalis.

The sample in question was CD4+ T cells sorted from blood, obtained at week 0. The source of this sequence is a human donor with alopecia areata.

Written as DNA, the CDR3 is TGTGCCAGCAGCCAACAGGGGTTGGACACTGAAGCTTTCTTT. Translating gives CASSQQGLDTEAFF. The chain carries TRBV11-2 and TRBJ1-1, with TRBD1 identical over 7 bases. Germline V gene lookup returns CDR1 SGHAT and CDR2 FQNNGV. CDR3 length equals 14 residues. J was trimmed by 3 bases and V by 5 bases; bases with no gene match: 6.